This is a list of T cell receptor beta chains from one sample in a study of blood T cell repertoires in COVID-19. The assay was immunoSEQ multiplex PCR, and TCRdb's table has in-frame clones only and misses some. The table records 280,000 or so clones, approximately 83% of them present only once. What was sequenced was peripheral blood. The origin of the receptors is a woman in her forties or fifties who had recovered from COVID-19. Both conserved end residues are part of each CDR3. D genes are given only for firm matches. Some rows mark clone size as missing; the rest say once, few, many or name a class of expanded clone.

v_call: TRBV7-3
d_call: TRBD1
j_call: TRBJ1-2
clone_size: -
cdr3_nt: TGTGCCAGCAGCCTTTCGGGGGGACAGGGTTACTATGGCTACACCTTC
cdr3_aa: CASSLSGGQGYYGYTF

v_call: TRBV5-1
d_call: TRBD2
j_call: TRBJ2-5
clone_size: once
cdr3_nt: TGCGCCAGCAGCCCTACGACTAGCGGGGCGGCGGGGTCCCAGTACTTC
cdr3_aa: CASSPTTSGAAGSQYF

v_call: TRBV11-2
d_call: -
j_call: TRBJ2-1
clone_size: -
cdr3_nt: TGTGCCAGCAGCTTAGATCGTATGGCAAGTGAGCAGTTCTTC
cdr3_aa: CASSLDRMASEQFF

v_call: TRBV9
d_call: -
j_call: TRBJ2-3
clone_size: -
cdr3_nt: TGTGCCAGCAGCGTAGGAACTAGCAGCCCAGATACGCAGTATTTT
cdr3_aa: CASSVGTSSPDTQYF

v_call: TRBV28
d_call: -
j_call: TRBJ1-5
clone_size: -
cdr3_nt: TGTGCCAGCAGTTTAAGGGGCCGCAATCAGCCCCAGCATTTT
cdr3_aa: CASSLRGRNQPQHF

v_call: TRBV4-2
d_call: TRBD1
j_call: TRBJ2-7
clone_size: -
cdr3_nt: TGTGCCAGCAGCCAAGGGACAGGGGCCACCTACGAGCAGTACTTC
cdr3_aa: CASSQGTGATYEQYF

v_call: TRBV5-1
d_call: -
j_call: TRBJ2-1
clone_size: -
cdr3_nt: TGCGCCAGCAGCCGATCAGGGGTCAATGAGCAGTTCTTC
cdr3_aa: CASSRSGVNEQFF

v_call: TRBV12-3/TRBV12-4
d_call: -
j_call: TRBJ2-5
clone_size: -
cdr3_nt: TGTGCCAGCAGAACTTACAGATCGGAGACCCAGTACTTC
cdr3_aa: CASRTYRSETQYF

v_call: TRBV7-2
d_call: -
j_call: TRBJ1-3
clone_size: -
cdr3_nt: TGTGCCAGCAGCTTGAGGGACACAGGGTGGGCGGCTGGAAACACCATATATTTT
cdr3_aa: CASSLRDTGWAAGNTIYF

v_call: TRBV6-4
d_call: -
j_call: TRBJ1-1
clone_size: -
cdr3_nt: TGTGCCAGCAGGAGACAGATGAACACTGAAGCTTTCTTT
cdr3_aa: CASRRQMNTEAFF

v_call: TRBV4-2
d_call: TRBD1
j_call: TRBJ2-7
clone_size: -
cdr3_nt: TGTGCCAGCAGCCAAGATAGGACAGGCGATCTAGGCGAGCAGTACTTC
cdr3_aa: CASSQDRTGDLGEQYF

v_call: TRBV7-9
d_call: -
j_call: TRBJ2-1
clone_size: few
cdr3_nt: TGTGCCAGCAGCTTCAGGGGGGCCAGTTCAAATGAGCAGTTCTTC
cdr3_aa: CASSFRGASSNEQFF

v_call: TRBV18
d_call: -
j_call: TRBJ2-1
clone_size: few
cdr3_nt: TGTGCCAGCTCACCACCCTCCGGGTCCTACAATGAGCAGTTCTTC
cdr3_aa: CASSPPSGSYNEQFF

v_call: TRBV6-2/TRBV6-3
d_call: TRBD1
j_call: TRBJ1-5
clone_size: -
cdr3_nt: TGTGCCAGCAGCCCGCCTGGACAGGGCCATCAGCCCCAGCATTTT
cdr3_aa: CASSPPGQGHQPQHF

v_call: TRBV5-4
d_call: -
j_call: TRBJ2-7
clone_size: -
cdr3_nt: TGTGCCAGCAGCTTGGAATCAAGCAGGGGAAACGAGCAGTACTTC
cdr3_aa: CASSLESSRGNEQYF

v_call: TRBV9
d_call: -
j_call: TRBJ1-1
clone_size: -
cdr3_nt: TGTGCCAGCAGCGTAAGTGCCAGGGACACTGAAGCTTTCTTT
cdr3_aa: CASSVSARDTEAFF

v_call: TRBV7-8
d_call: -
j_call: TRBJ2-3
clone_size: -
cdr3_nt: TGTGCCAGCAGCTTACCCTCTAGCGCTCGCACAGATACGCAGTATTTT
cdr3_aa: CASSLPSSARTDTQYF

v_call: TRBV5-1
d_call: TRBD2
j_call: TRBJ2-1
clone_size: -
cdr3_nt: TGCGCCAGCAGCTCGCTAGCGGGACCCTACAATGAGCAGTTCTTC
cdr3_aa: CASSSLAGPYNEQFF

v_call: TRBV7-2
d_call: TRBD2
j_call: TRBJ2-1
clone_size: once
cdr3_nt: TGTGCCAGCAGTTCCGCGGGACTAGAGGGGAACAATGAGCAGTTCTTC
cdr3_aa: CASSSAGLEGNNEQFF

v_call: TRBV3-1/TRBV3-2
d_call: TRBD1
j_call: TRBJ1-5
clone_size: -
cdr3_nt: TGTGCCAGCAGCCAAGCCGGGACAGGGGGCAATCAGCCCCAGCATTTT
cdr3_aa: CASSQAGTGGNQPQHF

v_call: TRBV10-3
d_call: -
j_call: TRBJ2-5
clone_size: -
cdr3_nt: TGTGCCATCAGTGAGTCGACAGGTGGGGAGACCCAGTACTTC
cdr3_aa: CAISESTGGETQYF

v_call: TRBV7-2
d_call: -
j_call: TRBJ1-2
clone_size: -
cdr3_nt: TGTGCCAGCAGCTTAGCGGGGGGGGGCGAGGACTATGGCTACACCTTC
cdr3_aa: CASSLAGGGEDYGYTF

v_call: TRBV2
d_call: -
j_call: TRBJ1-4
clone_size: -
cdr3_nt: TGTGCCAGCACCGGATTCCTCCGGAGTGAAAAACTGTTTTTT
cdr3_aa: CASTGFLRSEKLFF

v_call: TRBV18
d_call: -
j_call: TRBJ1-3
clone_size: -
cdr3_nt: TGTGCCAGCTCACCCCCCTCCGTGGGGGCAAAGACCTCTGGAAACACCATATATTTT
cdr3_aa: CASSPPSVGAKTSGNTIYF

v_call: TRBV28
d_call: -
j_call: TRBJ2-7
clone_size: once
cdr3_nt: TGTGCCAGCGGGGGCGCCTACGAGCAGTACTTC
cdr3_aa: CASGGAYEQYF

v_call: TRBV7-2
d_call: -
j_call: TRBJ1-2
clone_size: -
cdr3_nt: TGTGCCAGCAGCCACACAGGGCCGACGGGCTACACCTTC
cdr3_aa: CASSHTGPTGYTF

v_call: TRBV10-3
d_call: -
j_call: TRBJ2-5
clone_size: -
cdr3_nt: TGTGCCATCAGTGAGGCAGGGTTGGAGACCCAGTACTTC
cdr3_aa: CAISEAGLETQYF

v_call: TRBV7-9
d_call: TRBD2
j_call: TRBJ2-1
clone_size: -
cdr3_nt: TGTGCCAGCAGCTCCTACCTAGCGGGAGTTGACAATGAGCAGTTCTTC
cdr3_aa: CASSSYLAGVDNEQFF

v_call: TRBV28
d_call: -
j_call: TRBJ2-7
clone_size: -
cdr3_nt: TGTGCCAGCAGACCCAGCGTCACCTACGAGCAGTACTTC
cdr3_aa: CASRPSVTYEQYF

v_call: TRBV24-1
d_call: TRBD2
j_call: TRBJ2-7
clone_size: -
cdr3_nt: TGTGCCACCAGTGAAGGAGCGGGACTCGAGCAGTACTTC
cdr3_aa: CATSEGAGLEQYF

v_call: TRBV14
d_call: TRBD1
j_call: TRBJ2-5
clone_size: -
cdr3_nt: TGTGCCAGCAGAGGGACAGGGAGGGATGAGACCCAGTACTTC
cdr3_aa: CASRGTGRDETQYF

v_call: TRBV6-1
d_call: TRBD1
j_call: TRBJ1-1
clone_size: -
cdr3_nt: TGTGCCAGCAGTGAAGCAGACAGGGTTTTGGCCACTGAAGCTTTCTTT
cdr3_aa: CASSEADRVLATEAFF

v_call: TRBV23-1
d_call: -
j_call: TRBJ2-7
clone_size: -
cdr3_nt: TGCGCCAGCAGTCGCTTGCCCTCGGGGGTCCACGAGCAGTACTTC
cdr3_aa: CASSRLPSGVHEQYF

v_call: TRBV7-3
d_call: -
j_call: TRBJ2-2
clone_size: few
cdr3_nt: TGTGCCAGCAGCCCGCAGGGGACCGGGGAGCTGTTTTTT
cdr3_aa: CASSPQGTGELFF

v_call: TRBV19
d_call: TRBD1
j_call: TRBJ2-7
clone_size: few
cdr3_nt: TGTGCCAGTAGTGCCACCGGGACAGCGTACGAGCAGTACTTC
cdr3_aa: CASSATGTAYEQYF

v_call: TRBV28
d_call: TRBD2
j_call: TRBJ2-1
clone_size: -
cdr3_nt: TGTGCCAGCAGATCCTCGGGAGGCCGCGCCTACAATGAGCAGTTCTTC
cdr3_aa: CASRSSGGRAYNEQFF

v_call: TRBV7-3
d_call: TRBD2
j_call: TRBJ2-3
clone_size: -
cdr3_nt: TGTGCCAGCAGCTTAAATTGGGAGGGGGATACGCAGTATTTT
cdr3_aa: CASSLNWEGDTQYF

v_call: TRBV28
d_call: -
j_call: TRBJ1-2
clone_size: -
cdr3_nt: TGTGCCAGCAAAAGAGAGAACTATGGCTACACCTTC
cdr3_aa: CASKRENYGYTF

v_call: TRBV5-8
d_call: TRBD1
j_call: TRBJ2-2
clone_size: -
cdr3_nt: TGTGCCAGCAGCTTGGGGACAGGCCCGAACACCGGGGAGCTGTTTTTT
cdr3_aa: CASSLGTGPNTGELFF

v_call: TRBV3-1/TRBV3-2
d_call: -
j_call: TRBJ1-4
clone_size: -
cdr3_nt: TGTGCCAGCAGCCAAGAAGGCAGGGTGAATGAAAAACTGTTTTTT
cdr3_aa: CASSQEGRVNEKLFF

v_call: TRBV18
d_call: TRBD1
j_call: TRBJ2-2
clone_size: -
cdr3_nt: TGTGCCAGCTCACCCGGGACAGGGGCATCTGGGGAGCTGTTTTTT
cdr3_aa: CASSPGTGASGELFF

v_call: TRBV28
d_call: -
j_call: TRBJ2-5
clone_size: -
cdr3_nt: TGTGCCAGCAGTACACAAGAGACCCAGTACTTC
cdr3_aa: CASSTQETQYF

v_call: TRBV7-2
d_call: -
j_call: TRBJ1-6
clone_size: many
cdr3_nt: TGTGCCAGCAGTCCCAACAGCAATTCACCCCTCCACTTT
cdr3_aa: CASSPNSNSPLHF

v_call: TRBV7-9
d_call: -
j_call: TRBJ1-6
clone_size: -
cdr3_nt: TGTGCCAGCAGGCCACAGGGAACGAATAATTCACCCCTCCACTTT
cdr3_aa: CASRPQGTNNSPLHF

v_call: TRBV18
d_call: TRBD2
j_call: TRBJ2-3
clone_size: once
cdr3_nt: TGTGCCGCGAACCGGGGGGGGCCAGATACGCAGTATTTT
cdr3_aa: CAANRGGPDTQYF